This T cell receptor (beta chain) was captured by sequencing in a study of cytomegalovirus exposure and HLA in healthy donors. Across the whole study: T cells numbering about 179 million yielded some 120 million unique TCR beta sequences in an earlier analysis.

60 Vbeta and 13 Jbeta primers were used in PCR. Using immunoSEQ multiplex PCR, the repertoire was profiled, and TCRdb retains in-frame clones only, with some absent. The sample holds some 150,000 clones, approximately 81% seen once. This clone has just one count. Its antigen is still unknown. The germline V gene encodes CDR1 MNHEY and CDR2 SMNVEV (reference sequence). The V and J ends lost 6 bases and 2 bases, in that order; junction bases with no gene match: 9. This CDR3 has 15 amino acids. General study points: A classifier reportedly called cytomegalovirus status with high sensitivity and specificity. Reports indicate that TCR beta sequences accurately predicted the HLA-A and HLA-B alleles of most subjects. At a 0.05 false discovery rate, a later analysis found 18,000 or so TCR beta sequences to be associated with HLA alleles.

Sequencing was carried out using PBMCs. The receptor's source is a woman in her late teens or twenties in good health and CMV-seronegative. The V and J genes are TRBV27 and TRBJ2-7; 8 bases are shared with TRBD1. CDR3 nucleotide sequence: TGTGCCAGCAGAAGGGCCGACAGGGGAACCTACGAGCAGTACTTC. Translating it yields CASRRADRGTYEQYF.